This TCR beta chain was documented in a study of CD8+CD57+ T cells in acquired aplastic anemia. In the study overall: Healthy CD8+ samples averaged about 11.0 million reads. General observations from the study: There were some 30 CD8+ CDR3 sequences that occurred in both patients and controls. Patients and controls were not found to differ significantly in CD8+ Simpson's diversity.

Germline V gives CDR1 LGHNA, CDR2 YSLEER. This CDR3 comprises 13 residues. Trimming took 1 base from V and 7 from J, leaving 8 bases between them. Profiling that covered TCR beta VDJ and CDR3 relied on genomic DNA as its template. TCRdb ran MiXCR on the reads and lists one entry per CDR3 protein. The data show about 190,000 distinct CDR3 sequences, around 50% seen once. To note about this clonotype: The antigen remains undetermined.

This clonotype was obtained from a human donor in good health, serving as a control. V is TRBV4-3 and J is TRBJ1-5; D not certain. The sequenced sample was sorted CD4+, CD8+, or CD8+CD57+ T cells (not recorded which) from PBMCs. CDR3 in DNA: TGCGCCAGCAGCCAAGGGTCTGGACAGCCCCAGCATTTT. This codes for CASSQGSGQPQHF.